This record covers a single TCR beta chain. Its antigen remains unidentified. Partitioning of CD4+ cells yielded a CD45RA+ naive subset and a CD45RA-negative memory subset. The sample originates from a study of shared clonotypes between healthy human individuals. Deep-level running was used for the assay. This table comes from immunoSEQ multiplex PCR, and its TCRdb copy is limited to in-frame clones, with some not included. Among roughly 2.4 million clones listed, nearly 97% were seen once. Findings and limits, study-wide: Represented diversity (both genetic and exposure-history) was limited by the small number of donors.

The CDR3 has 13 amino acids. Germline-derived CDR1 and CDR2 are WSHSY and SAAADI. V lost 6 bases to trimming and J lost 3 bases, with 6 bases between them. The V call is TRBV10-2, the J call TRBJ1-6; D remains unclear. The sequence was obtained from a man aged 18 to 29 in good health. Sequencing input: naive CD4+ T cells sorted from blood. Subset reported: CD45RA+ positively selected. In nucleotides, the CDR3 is TGCGCCAGCAGCTCGCTCTATAATTCACCCCTCCACTTT. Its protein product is CASSSLYNSPLHF.